The source of this T cell receptor beta chain is a study of OX40 agonist ivuxolimab in advanced cancers. Profiled with immunoSEQ multiplex PCR; TCRdb holds only in-frame clones, not every one. There are about 34,000 clones in the sample; around 85% occur only once, and 9.5% to 13% lies in the top ten. The origin of this receptor is an adult with an advanced solid tumor such as melanoma, head and neck, liver or kidney cancer. The specimen comprised CD4+ or CD8+ T cells sorted from blood, sampled in a trial of the OX40 agonist ivuxolimab.

CDR3 protein: CASSLASAPDTQYF. CDR3 coding DNA: TGTGCCAGCAGCTTGGCAAGCGCTCCAGATACGCAGTATTTT. The rearrangement joins TRBV5-4 to TRBJ2-3; D is unresolved. The CDR3 spans 14 residues. Germline CDR1 is SGHNT and CDR2 is YYREEE (reference sequence). V lost 0 bases to trimming and J lost 4 bases, with 9 bases between them.